This T cell receptor beta chain was observed in a study of blood T cell repertoires in COVID-19. Whole-study context: Samples representing acute and convalescent COVID-19 were sourced from the United States, Italy and Spain. T cells, B-cell-depleted T cells, or PBMCs supplied cDNA or gDNA.

Per the original methods: Reference gene primers were amplified, and this amplification served to estimate nucleated cell counts. The table came from immunoSEQ multiplex PCR; TCRdb's copy has only in-frame clones and leaves some out. V and J calls and clone size are given by that table; D and trimming were obtained from the DNA. Here the sample spans 260,000 or so clones, 75% to 90% being singletons. The J segment lost 2 bases and the V segment lost 3 bases, leaving 4 bases of the junction unmatched. Per the germline V gene, CDR1 is MGHRA and CDR2 is YSYEKL. CDR3 size: 16 residues. This chain joins TRBV4-1 and TRBJ2-1; 10 bases map to TRBD2. Sequenced: peripheral blood. The origin of this receptor is a human donor in a cohort sampled during active COVID-19. CDR3 nucleotide sequence: TGCGCCAGCAGCCAGATTAGCGGGGGGCCCTACAATGAGCAGTTCTTC. It yields the protein CASSQISGGPYNEQFF.